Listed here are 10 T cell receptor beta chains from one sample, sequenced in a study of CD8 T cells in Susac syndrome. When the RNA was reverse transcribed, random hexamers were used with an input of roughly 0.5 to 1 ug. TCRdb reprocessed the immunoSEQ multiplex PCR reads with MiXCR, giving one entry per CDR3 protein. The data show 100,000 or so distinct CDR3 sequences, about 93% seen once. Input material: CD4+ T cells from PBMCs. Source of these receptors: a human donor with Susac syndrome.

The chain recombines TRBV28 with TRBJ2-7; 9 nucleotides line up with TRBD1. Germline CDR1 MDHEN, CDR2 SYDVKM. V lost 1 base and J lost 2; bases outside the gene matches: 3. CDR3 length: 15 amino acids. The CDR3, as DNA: TGTGCCAGCAGTTTATTGGGGACAGGGACCTACGAGCAGTACTTC. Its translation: CASSLLGTGTYEQYF.

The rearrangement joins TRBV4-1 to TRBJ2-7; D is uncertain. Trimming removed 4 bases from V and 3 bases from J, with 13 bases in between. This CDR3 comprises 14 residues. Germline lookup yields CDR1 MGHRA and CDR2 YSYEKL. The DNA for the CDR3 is TGCGCCAGCAGCCGTGACCAAACTCTCTACGAGCAGTACTTC. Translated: CASSRDQTLYEQYF.

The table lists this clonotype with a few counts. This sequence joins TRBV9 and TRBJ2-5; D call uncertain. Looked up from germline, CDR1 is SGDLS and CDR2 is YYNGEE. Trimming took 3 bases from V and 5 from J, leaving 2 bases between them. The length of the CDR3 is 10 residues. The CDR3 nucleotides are TGTGCCAGCAGCGGGGAGACCCAGTACTTC. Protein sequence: CASSGETQYF.

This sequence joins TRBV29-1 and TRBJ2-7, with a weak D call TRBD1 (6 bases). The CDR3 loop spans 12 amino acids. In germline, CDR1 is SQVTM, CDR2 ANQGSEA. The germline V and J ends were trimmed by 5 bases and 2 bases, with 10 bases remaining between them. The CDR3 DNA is TGCAGCGTTTATAAGGGGGCCTACGAGCAGTACTTC. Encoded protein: CSVYKGAYEQYF.

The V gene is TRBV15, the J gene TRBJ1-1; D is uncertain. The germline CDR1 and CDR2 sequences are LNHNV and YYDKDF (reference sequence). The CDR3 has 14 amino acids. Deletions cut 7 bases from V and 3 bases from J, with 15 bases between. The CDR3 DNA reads TGTGCCACCACCCTAGGACGGCCGTACACTGAAGCTTTCTTT. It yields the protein CATTLGRPYTEAFF.

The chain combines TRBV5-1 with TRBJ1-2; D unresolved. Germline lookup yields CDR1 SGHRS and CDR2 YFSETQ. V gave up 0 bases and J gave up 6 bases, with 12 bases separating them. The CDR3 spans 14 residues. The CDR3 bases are TGCGCCAGCAGCTTGGCTACCCCGGAAAATGGCTACACCTTC. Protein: CASSLATPENGYTF.

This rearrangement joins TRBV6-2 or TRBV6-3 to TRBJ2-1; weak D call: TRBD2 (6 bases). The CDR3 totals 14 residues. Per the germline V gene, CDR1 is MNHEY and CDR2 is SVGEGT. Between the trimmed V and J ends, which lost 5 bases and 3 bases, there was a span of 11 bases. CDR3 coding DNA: TGTGCCAGCAGTGTGGGGGGAGACTACAATGAGCAGTTCTTC. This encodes CASSVGGDYNEQFF.

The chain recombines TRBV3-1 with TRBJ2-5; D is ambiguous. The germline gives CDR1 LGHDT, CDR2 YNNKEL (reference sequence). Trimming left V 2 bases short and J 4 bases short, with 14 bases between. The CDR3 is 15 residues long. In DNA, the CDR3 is TGTGCCAGCAGCCAACCTCTAAGGAGAAGAGAGACCCAGTACTTC. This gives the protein CASSQPLRRRETQYF.

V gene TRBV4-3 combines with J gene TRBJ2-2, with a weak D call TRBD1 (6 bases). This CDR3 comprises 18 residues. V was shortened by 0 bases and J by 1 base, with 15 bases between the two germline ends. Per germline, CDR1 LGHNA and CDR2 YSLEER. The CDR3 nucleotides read TGCGCCAGCAGCCAAGATGACCCGGGACAAAGGAACACCGGGGAGCTGTTTTTT. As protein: CASSQDDPGQRNTGELFF.

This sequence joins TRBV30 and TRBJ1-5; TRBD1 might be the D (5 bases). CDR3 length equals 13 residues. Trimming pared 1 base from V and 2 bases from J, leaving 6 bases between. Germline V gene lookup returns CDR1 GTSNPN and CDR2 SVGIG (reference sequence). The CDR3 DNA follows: TGTGCCTGGAGTGGGGGCGGCAATCAGCCCCAGCATTTT. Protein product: CAWSGGGNQPQHF.